This TCR beta chain came from a study of CD8+ T cells in alopecia areata. Study results and caveats: Both scalp clonality and the expanded CD8+ clones among the top 100 showed a significant decrease with tofacitinib. Alopecia totalis/universalis scalp especially showed more expanded CD8+ clones than normal scalp.

Treatment of the sample: oral pan-JAK inhibitor, 5-10 mg twice daily. After isolation, RNA underwent reverse transcription to generate cDNA as the sequencing template. Generated by immunoSEQ multiplex PCR, the TCRdb table keeps only in-frame clones and is missing some. The data contain 64,000 or so clones, 46% of them singletons. This clone was observed a single time. The antigen is undetermined. The sequencing here drew on CD8+ T cells sorted from blood, taken around week 36, from a patient treated with tofacitinib. The TCR comes from a human donor with alopecia areata.

Here the CDR3 reads CASLGQGVETQYF. CDR3 nucleotides: TGTGCCAGCCTGGGACAGGGAGTCGAGACCCAGTACTTC. This chain uses TRBV2 with TRBJ2-5; TRBD1 agrees at 9 bases. The CDR3 consists of 13 residues. V shed 8 bases and J 5 bases; nucleotides not matched to a gene: 6. The V gene's germline CDR1 is SNHLY and CDR2 FYNNEI. Full variable domain (rest looked up from reference TRBV2 and TRBJ2-5): EPEVTQTPSHQVTQMGQEVILRCVPISNHLYFYWYRQILGQKVEFLVSFYNNEISEKSEIFDDQFSVERPDGSNFTLKIRSTKLEDSAMYFCASLGQGVETQYFGPGTRLLVL.